This T cell receptor (beta chain) was profiled in a study of blood T cell repertoires in COVID-19 (dated by TCRdb to about 2020). Concerning the study at large: Samples from collaborators originated in the United States, Italy and Spain and spanned both the acute and convalescent phases of COVID-19. The material from the prospective study consisted of cDNA or gDNA derived from T cells, B-cell-depleted T cells, or PBMCs. Subjects who had been exposed to COVID-19, were actively infected with it, or had recovered from it provided the deeply sampled blood TCRbeta repertoires that made up the dataset. The repertoires were released in a freely available public database intended as a resource for research on the immune response to SARS-CoV-2. The samples were drawn from the first 160 participants of the ongoing ImmuneRACE study and from 950 to 1,500 subjects provided by 6 global collaborators. Sample metadata almost always included a de-identified subject ID, COVID-19 status, age in years and sex. Where HLA class I and class II types were available, the types were taken from metadata supplied by the sample provider, not from assay-based typing.

There are a few counts of this clone. The clone's antigen remains unknown. Per-base quality was not reported, and no clone a single base away is much larger than it. In Seattle, one collaborating source enrolled patients while the infection was active and tracked those patients longitudinally over the course of disease. The collaborating institutions used their own protocols to collect whole blood in K2EDTA tubes. For TCRbeta analysis, collaborators shipped samples in one of three forms: frozen whole blood, isolated PBMCs, or DNA extracted from either of those sample types. The paper as a whole reports these results and caveats: The amount of clinical and demographic metadata varied by source and participant and was provided uncurated.

TCRbeta CDR3 regions were amplified from genomic DNA using the immunoSEQ Assay, a bias-controlled multiplex PCR. Processing in the source paper ran as follows. Nucleated cell counts per sample were estimated from amplification of reference gene primers within the assay. To quantify the absolute abundance of each unique TCRbeta CDR3 rearrangement, sequence reads were collapsed and filtered. Productive Simpson clonality was computed per sample as the square root of Simpson's diversity index over productive rearrangements. TCRdb provides this immuneACCESS table in a form limited to in-frame rearrangements. Some clones are lacking; in checked studies, under half of them reflect an unresolved V gene, and why the rest are absent is not known. V and J calls and clone size come straight from that table; D and trimming were deduced from the DNA. In all, the sample holds some 390,000 clones, and roughly 86% of those were seen once. 2.3% of the sample belongs to the ten largest clones.

The germline V gene (reference sequence) sets CDR1 to SEHNR and CDR2 to FQNEAQ. Spanning cysteine to phenylalanine, the CDR3 consists of 14 amino acids. This entry keeps only the CDR3 DNA: 42 bases, framed from base 1. V loses 5 bases at its end and J loses 3 bases; junction bases beyond the gene matches: 4. The specimen was peripheral blood. This clonotype was obtained from a woman in her sixties with COVID-19, enrolled during active disease. The receptor chain draws on TRBV7-9 and TRBJ2-1, with TRBD2 identical over 7 junction bases. The CDR3 reads as follows: CASSVGTNYNEQFF. The bases are TGTGCCAGCAGCGTCGGGACTAACTACAATGAGCAGTTCTTC.